The clone carrying this T cell receptor (beta chain) was found once. Unique molecular identifiers were used in preparing the TCRbeta library. TCRdb re-analysed the PCR reads in MiXCR, keeping a single row per CDR3 protein. The sample includes about a million distinct CDR3 sequences, around 30% of them seen just once. The sample originates from a study of T-cell reconstitution after alpha-beta-depleted transplantation in children. The V gene lost 6 bases and the J gene lost 3 bases, with 9 bases spanning the gap. The CDR3 covers 13 residues. The material sequenced was PBMCs, mostly from graft donor cells, taken 360 days after TCRalphabeta/CD19-depleted stem cell transplant. The chain couples TRBV12-3 or TRBV12-4 to TRBJ1-5; no clear D gene. The source is a boy under two years old who had a stem cell transplant for SCID, so the T cells may come from the graft donor. CDR3 DNA sequence: TGTGCCAGCAGCTGGGCGAACAATCAGCCCCAGCATTTT. Its translation is CASSWANNQPQHF.